This TCR beta chain was recorded in a study of CD4 T cell repertoires in COVID-19. For the study at large: Relabeled CFSE-low cells, IL-2-expanded for less than 11 days, met spikes from other coronaviruses.

The study, taken as a whole, reports: Two or all three memory subsets shared several highly expanded SARS-CoV-2-reactive clonotypes. Some SARS-CoV-2 clonotypes, between about 7 and 27%, recurred in SARS-CoV and/or HKU1 cultures.

The table came from immunoSEQ multiplex PCR; TCRdb's copy has only in-frame clones and leaves some out. The data hold 450 to 650 clones, with over 15% observed a single time. Trimming took off 5 bases at V and 1 base at J, with 8 bases between the two ends. CDR1 and CDR2 from the germline V gene are SGHAT and FQNNGV. This CDR3 contains 13 residues. This clone is labeled as large. Its antigen is not known. These patients had recovered from COVID-19 ranging mild to severe. This chain links TRBV11-2 with TRBJ1-1, with no clear D. The starting material was memory CD4+ T cells, cultured in vitro, obtained after recovery from COVID-19. This TCR was sampled from a human donor who had COVID-19. The CDR3 sequence is CASSPNTNTEAFF. In DNA, the CDR3 is TGTGCCAGCAGCCCCAACACGAACACTGAAGCTTTCTTT.